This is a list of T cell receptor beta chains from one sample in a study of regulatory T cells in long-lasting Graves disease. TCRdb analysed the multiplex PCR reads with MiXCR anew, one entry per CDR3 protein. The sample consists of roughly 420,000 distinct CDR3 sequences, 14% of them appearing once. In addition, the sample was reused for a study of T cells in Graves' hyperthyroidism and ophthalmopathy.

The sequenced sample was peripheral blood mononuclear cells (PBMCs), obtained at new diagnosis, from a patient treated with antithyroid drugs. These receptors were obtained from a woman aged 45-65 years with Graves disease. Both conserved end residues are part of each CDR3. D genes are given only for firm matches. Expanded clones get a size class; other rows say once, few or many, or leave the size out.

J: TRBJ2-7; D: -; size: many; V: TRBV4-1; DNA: TGCGCCAGCAGCGGAACTAGTGGCGAGCAGTACTTC; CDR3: CASSGTSGEQYF
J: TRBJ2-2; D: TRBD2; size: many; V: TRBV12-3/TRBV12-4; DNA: TGTGCCAGCAGTTTATCAGCGGGAGGTCCCGGGGAGCTGTTTTTT; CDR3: CASSLSAGGPGELFF
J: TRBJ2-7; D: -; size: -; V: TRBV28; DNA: TGTGCCAGCAGGTCGCTCCGGTCCTACGAGCAGTACTTC; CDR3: CASRSLRSYEQYF
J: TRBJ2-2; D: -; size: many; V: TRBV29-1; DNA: TGCAGCGTTGAAGGTCCGGGGGACACCGGGGAGCTGTTTTTT; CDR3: CSVEGPGDTGELFF
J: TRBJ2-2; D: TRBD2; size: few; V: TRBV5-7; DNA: TGTGCCAGCAGACTCGGGGGGGCCAGAAACACCGGGGAGCTGTTTTTT; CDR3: CASRLGGARNTGELFF
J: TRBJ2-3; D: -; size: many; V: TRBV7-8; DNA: TGTGCCAGCAGCTTAGGAGCGTTAGATACGCAGTATTTT; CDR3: CASSLGALDTQYF
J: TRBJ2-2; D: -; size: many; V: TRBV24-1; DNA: TGTGCCACCAGTGATTTCAGGGAAGCCCTCACCGGGGAGCTGTTTTTT; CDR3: CATSDFREALTGELFF
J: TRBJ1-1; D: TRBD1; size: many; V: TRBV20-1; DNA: TGCAGTGCTAGAGACGATAGGGGGCCGTCTGAAGCTTTCTTT; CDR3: CSARDDRGPSEAFF
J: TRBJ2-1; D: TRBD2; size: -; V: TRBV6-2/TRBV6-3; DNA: TGTGCCTGCACGCTAGCGGGAAGGTACAATGAGCAGTTCTTC; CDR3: CACTLAGRYNEQFF
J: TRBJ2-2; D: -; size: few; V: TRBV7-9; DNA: TGTGCCAGCAGCTCTACAGGGTTTTATTTGGTGGCCCCGAACACCGGGGAGCTGTTTTTT; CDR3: CASSSTGFYLVAPNTGELFF
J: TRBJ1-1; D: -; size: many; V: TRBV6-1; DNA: TGTGCCAGCCGGAAACCAGGGTGGGTGAACACTGAAGCTTTCTTT; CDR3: CASRKPGWVNTEAFF
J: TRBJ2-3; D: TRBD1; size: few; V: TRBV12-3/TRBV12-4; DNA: TGTGCCAGCAGATCCGGGACAGGGGCAGATACGCAGTATTTT; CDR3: CASRSGTGADTQYF
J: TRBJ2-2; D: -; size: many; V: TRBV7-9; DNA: TGCGCCAGCAGCTTGGCCCCGGCCGGGGAGCTGTTTTTT; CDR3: CASSLAPAGELFF
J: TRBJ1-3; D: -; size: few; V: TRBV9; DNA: TGTGCCAGCACCCTCGGGGCAACTGGAAACACCATATATTTT; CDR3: CASTLGATGNTIYF
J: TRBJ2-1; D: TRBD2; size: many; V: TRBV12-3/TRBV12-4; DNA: TGTGCCAGCAGTCACGGACTAGCGGGAGGAGACAATGAGCGGTTCTTC; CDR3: CASSHGLAGGDNERFF
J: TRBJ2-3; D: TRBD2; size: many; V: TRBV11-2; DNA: TGTGCCAGCAGCAGACGGACTAGCGGGAACGAGAAAGAGCGGACAGATACGCAGTATTTT; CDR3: CASSRRTSGNEKERTDTQYF
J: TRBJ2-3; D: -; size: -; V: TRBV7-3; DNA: TGTGCCAGCAGCCCACTACCCTTCCCCGCGGAGTGCACAGATACGCAGTATTTT; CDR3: CASSPLPFPAECTDTQYF
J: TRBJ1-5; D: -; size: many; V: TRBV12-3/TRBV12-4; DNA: TGTGCCAGCAGTCCCGCGGGGGCCCGGGCCAATCAGCCCCAGCATTTT; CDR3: CASSPAGARANQPQHF
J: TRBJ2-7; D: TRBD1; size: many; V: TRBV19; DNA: TGTGCCAGCAGTTCAACCGGGACAGCATACGAGCAGTACTTC; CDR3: CASSSTGTAYEQYF
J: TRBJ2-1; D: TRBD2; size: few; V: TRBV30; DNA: TGTGCCTGGAGTCCGCTAGCGGGAGGTAATGAGCAGTTCTTC; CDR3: CAWSPLAGGNEQFF
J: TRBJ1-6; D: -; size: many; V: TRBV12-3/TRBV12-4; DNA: TGTGCCAGCAGTTTACGGCAGGCTGGCAATTCACCCCTCCACTTT; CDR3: CASSLRQAGNSPLHF
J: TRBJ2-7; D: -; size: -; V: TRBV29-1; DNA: TGCAGCGTTGAGGGACTATTGACCGGGACAGGAGAATACGAGCAGTACTTC; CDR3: CSVEGLLTGTGEYEQYF
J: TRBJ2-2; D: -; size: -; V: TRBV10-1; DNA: TGCGCCAGCAGTGACCCCAGCAGGAACACCGGGGAGCTGTTTTTT; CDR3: CASSDPSRNTGELFF
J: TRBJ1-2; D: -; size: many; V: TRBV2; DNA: TGTGCCAGCACGGACAGCTATGGCTACACCTTC; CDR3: CASTDSYGYTF
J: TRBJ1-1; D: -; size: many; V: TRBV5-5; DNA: TGTGCCAGCAGCTTAATCGGGGAAACTGAAGCTTTCTTT; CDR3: CASSLIGETEAFF
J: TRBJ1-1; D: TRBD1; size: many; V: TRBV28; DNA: TGTGCCAGCAGCTCCCTCGGTACAGGGGATGAAGCTTTCTTT; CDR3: CASSSLGTGDEAFF
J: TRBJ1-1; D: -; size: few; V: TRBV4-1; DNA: TGCGCCAGCAGCCAAGATCGCAGCTACATGAACACTGAAGCTTTCTTT; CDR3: CASSQDRSYMNTEAFF
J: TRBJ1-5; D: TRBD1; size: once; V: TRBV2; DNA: TGTGCCAGCCAAAATAACAGGGGCGAACAGCCCCAGCATTTT; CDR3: CASQNNRGEQPQHF
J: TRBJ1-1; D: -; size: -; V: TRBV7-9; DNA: TGTGCCAGCAGCATCGGTACGAGGAACACTGAAGCTTTCTTT; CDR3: CASSIGTRNTEAFF
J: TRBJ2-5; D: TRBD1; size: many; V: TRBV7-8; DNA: TGTGCCAGCAGCAGGCAGGACAGGGGATCGAAAGAGACCCAGTACTTC; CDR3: CASSRQDRGSKETQYF
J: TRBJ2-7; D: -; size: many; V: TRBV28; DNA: TGTGCCAGCAGTTCGACAAAATACGAGCAGTACTTC; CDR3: CASSSTKYEQYF
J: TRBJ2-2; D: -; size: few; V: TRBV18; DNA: TGTGCCAGCTCACCACCCCTAGTGTACACCGGGGAGCTGTTTTTT; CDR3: CASSPPLVYTGELFF
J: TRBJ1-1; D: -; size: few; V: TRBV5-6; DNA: TGTGCCAGCAGCCTCTTTATGAGCACTGAAGCTTTCTTT; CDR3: CASSLFMSTEAFF
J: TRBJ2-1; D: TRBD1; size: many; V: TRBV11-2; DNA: TGTGCCAGCAGCTCCCCCGACAGGGACTACAATGAGCAGTTCTTC; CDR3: CASSSPDRDYNEQFF
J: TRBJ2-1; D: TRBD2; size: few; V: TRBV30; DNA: TGTGCCTTTCTAACTAGCGGGCTCTACAATGAGCAGTTCTTC; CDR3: CAFLTSGLYNEQFF
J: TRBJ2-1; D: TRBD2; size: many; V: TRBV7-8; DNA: TGTGCCAGCAGCTCGAGACTAGCGGGAGGACCACCGAACAATGAGCAGTTCTTC; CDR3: CASSSRLAGGPPNNEQFF
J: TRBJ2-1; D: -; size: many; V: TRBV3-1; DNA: TGTGCCAGCAGCCAATCTAGCACTGAGCAGTTCTTC; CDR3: CASSQSSTEQFF
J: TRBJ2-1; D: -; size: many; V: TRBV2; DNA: TGTGCCAGCAGTGGGGGGGCAGACCTCTACAATGAGCAGTTCTTC; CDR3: CASSGGADLYNEQFF
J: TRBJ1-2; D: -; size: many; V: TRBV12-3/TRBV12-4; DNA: TGTGCCAGCAGCCCTACGCCGTATGGCTACACCTTC; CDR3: CASSPTPYGYTF
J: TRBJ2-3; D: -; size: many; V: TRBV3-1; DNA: TGTGCCAGCAGGCCTAATACCGGGACAATAACAGATACGCAGTATTTT; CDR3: CASRPNTGTITDTQYF
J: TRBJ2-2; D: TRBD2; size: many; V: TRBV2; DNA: TGTGCCATTCAACCGCCCGGGACTAGCGGGGACCGGGTCACCGGGGAGCTGTTTTTT; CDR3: CAIQPPGTSGDRVTGELFF
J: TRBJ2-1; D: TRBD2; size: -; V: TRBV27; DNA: TGTGCCAGCAGTTTACCCGGACTAGCGGGAGGTAATGAGCAGTTCTTC; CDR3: CASSLPGLAGGNEQFF
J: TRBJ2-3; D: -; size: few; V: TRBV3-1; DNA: TGTGCCAGCAGCCGATGGGAAGCAGATACGCAGTATTTT; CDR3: CASSRWEADTQYF
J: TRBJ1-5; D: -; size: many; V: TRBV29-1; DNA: TGCAGCGCCGGAGGGGCAGGGAGCAATCAGCCCCAGCATTTT; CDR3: CSAGGAGSNQPQHF
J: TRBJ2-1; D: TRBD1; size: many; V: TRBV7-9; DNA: TGTGCCAGCAGCTTATCTCAGGACAGGGGGTCAGATGAGCAGTTCTTC; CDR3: CASSLSQDRGSDEQFF
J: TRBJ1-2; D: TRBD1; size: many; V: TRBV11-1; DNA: TGTGCCAGCAGCTTGGCGGGACAGGGTGTACGCGGCTACACCTTC; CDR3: CASSLAGQGVRGYTF
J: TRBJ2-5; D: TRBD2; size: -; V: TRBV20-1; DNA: TGCAGTGCTAGAGCCTCGGACGGACTAGCGGGCCCCCCCCTCGGGACCCAGTACTTC; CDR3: CSARASDGLAGPPLGTQYF
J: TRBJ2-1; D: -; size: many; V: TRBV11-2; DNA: TGTGCCAGCAACCTAGGCGGGGTCAATGAGCAGTTCTTC; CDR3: CASNLGGVNEQFF
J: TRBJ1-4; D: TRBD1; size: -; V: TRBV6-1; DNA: TGTGCCAGCAGTACGAATTCCGGGACAGGGGTACATGATGAAAAACTGTTTTTT; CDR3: CASSTNSGTGVHDEKLFF
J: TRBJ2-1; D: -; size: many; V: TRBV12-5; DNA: TGTGCTAGTGGTTTCGCCCCTTCGGATGAGCAGTTCTTC; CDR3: CASGFAPSDEQFF
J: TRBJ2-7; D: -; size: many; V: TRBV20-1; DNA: TGCAGTGCTAGTGCAGCCTCCTACGAGCAGTACTTC; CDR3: CSASAASYEQYF
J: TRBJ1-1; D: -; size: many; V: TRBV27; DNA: TGTGCCAGCAGTTGGGACGGGAACACTGAAGCTTTCTTT; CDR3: CASSWDGNTEAFF
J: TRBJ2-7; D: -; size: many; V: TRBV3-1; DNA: TGTGCCAGCAGCCAAGGAGGGGGTATGCCCTACGAGCAGTACTTC; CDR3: CASSQGGGMPYEQYF
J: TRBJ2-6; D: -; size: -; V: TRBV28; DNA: TGTGCCAGCAGTTTTTGGGGTTTGCCCTCTGGGGCCAACGTCCTGACTTTC; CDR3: CASSFWGLPSGANVLTF
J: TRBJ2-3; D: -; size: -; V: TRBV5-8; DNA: TGTGCCAGCAGCCGGGACCCGGGACTGAGCACAGATACGCAGTATTTT; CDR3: CASSRDPGLSTDTQYF
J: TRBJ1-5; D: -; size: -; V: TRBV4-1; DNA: TGCGCCAGCAGCCAAGTCGCGTCTGGGGGCCCCAATCAGCCCCAGCATTTT; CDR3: CASSQVASGGPNQPQHF
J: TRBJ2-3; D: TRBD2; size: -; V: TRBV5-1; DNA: TGCGCCAGCAGCTTGAAGACTAGCGGGAGAGGGGCAGATACGCAGTATTTT; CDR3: CASSLKTSGRGADTQYF
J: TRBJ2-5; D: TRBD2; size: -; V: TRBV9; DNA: TGTGCCAGCAGCTCGACCGGGACTAGCGGGAGATATCAAGAGACCCAGTACTTC; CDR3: CASSSTGTSGRYQETQYF